This TCR beta chain is drawn from a study of T cell repertoires in cytomegalovirus infection. J lost 2 bases, V lost 5 bases, and 7 bases had no gene match. The germline V gene encodes CDR1 SGHTA and CDR2 FQGTGA. The CDR3 length is 15 residues. About this clonotype: The antigen is unknown.

Via MiXCR, TCRdb re-called the reads, giving one row per CDR3 protein. The table lists around 85,000 distinct CDR3 sequences, approximately 46% of them singletons, with more than 80% in the top ten. The sequencing here drew on CD8+ T cells from cultured PBMCs, taken from culture after CMV antigen stimulation. The chain uses TRBV7-3 and TRBJ2-5; 8 bases align to TRBD1. The origin of this receptor is a human donor in good health (CMV status not recorded). Some clones in this sample may be carry-over from other donors' samples. CDR3 residues: CASSATGGRQETQYF. The CDR3 bases are TGTGCCAGCAGCGCCACAGGGGGTAGGCAAGAGACCCAGTACTTC. The full variable domain, rest sourced from reference TRBV7-3 and TRBJ2-5, is GAGVSQTPSNKVTEKGKYVELRCDPISGHTALYWYRQSLGQGPEFLIYFQGTGAADDSGLPNDRFFAVRPEGSVSTLKIQRTERGDSAVYLCASSATGGRQETQYFGPGTRLLVL.